One sample yielded the 22 T cell receptor beta chains listed below, sequenced in a study of blood T cell repertoires in COVID-19. Measured with immunoSEQ multiplex PCR; TCRdb has only the in-frame clones, and not every one. The sample consists of 95,000 to 100,000 clones, roughly 90% of them appearing once. Input material: peripheral blood. These receptors all come from a human donor with COVID-19, enrolled during active disease. The donor label of this sample is uncertain.

The J gene is TRBJ1-1, the V gene TRBV29-1, with a possible D match to TRBD1 (6 bases). The CDR3 covers 13 residues. Germline V gives CDR1 SQVTM, CDR2 ANQGSEA. The germline V and J ends were trimmed by 3 bases and 1 base, with 9 bases remaining between them. The CDR3 DNA sequence: TGCAGCGTTGACCTGGGGGCGAACACTGAAGCTTTCTTT. It codes for CSVDLGANTEAFF.

The chain is built from TRBV4-1 and TRBJ1-3, with D possibly TRBD1 on 5 matching bases. Between the trimmed V and J ends, which lost 7 bases and 4 bases, there was a span of 23 bases. The CDR3 loop spans 17 amino acids. Germline assignment: CDR1 MGHRA and CDR2 YSYEKL. CDR3 sequence (DNA): TGCGCCAGCAAACCATATTATGGGGCCGGATTCGGAAACACCATATATTTT. Its protein is CASKPYYGAGFGNTIYF.

The gene calls are TRBV5-1 and TRBJ1-1; TRBD1 might be the D (5 bases). The V gene lost 0 bases and the J gene lost 4 bases, with 10 bases spanning the gap. Germline V CDR1 and CDR2: SGHRS, YFSETQ. The CDR3 has 14 amino acids. In DNA form, the CDR3 reads TGCGCCAGCAGCTTGGAGGTGGGGCGCACTGAAGCTTTCTTT. It specifies CASSLEVGRTEAFF.

This rearrangement joins TRBV2 to TRBJ2-7, with 10 bases lining up with TRBD2. With V trimmed by 2 bases and J by 0 bases, 13 bases remained unmatched. Germline-derived CDR1 and CDR2 are SNHLY and FYNNEI. The CDR3 runs to 19 residues. The CDR3, as DNA: TGTGCCAGCAGTGAAAGAGGACTAGCGGTTCTTCAAAGCTCCTACGAGCAGTACTTC. Amino acids: CASSERGLAVLQSSYEQYF.

The V call is TRBV28, the J call TRBJ2-3; the D gene is possibly TRBD1 (7 bases). The CDR3 spans 14 residues. Trimming took 7 bases from V and 3 from J, leaving 14 bases between them. CDR1 is MDHEN and CDR2 is SYDVKM in the germline V gene. The CDR3 protein is CASTSGGRTDTQYF. In nucleotides, the CDR3 is TGTGCCAGCACCTCAGGGGGGCGGACAGATACGCAGTATTTT.

The rearrangement links TRBV6-5 to TRBJ2-7; 7 bases line up with TRBD1. V was pared by 7 bases and J by 0 bases, with 6 bases of the junction left unmatched. The germline V gene encodes CDR1 MNHEY and CDR2 SVGAGI. CDR3 size: 14 residues. The CDR3 DNA follows: TGTGCCAGCACCAACGACAGGGTCTCCTACGAGCAGTACTTC. Its translation is CASTNDRVSYEQYF.

The chain has TRBV7-6 and TRBJ1-2, with 9 bases fitting TRBD1. This CDR3 is 15 amino acids long. After removal of 5 bases from V and 6 bases from J, the junction contained 10 bases not matched to a gene. From germline, CDR1 is SGHVS and CDR2 FNYEAQ. The CDR3 here is CASSAQGQGRDGYTF. The CDR3 bases are TGTGCCAGCAGCGCCCAGGGACAGGGAAGGGATGGCTACACCTTC.

This chain uses TRBV7-2 with TRBJ1-4; D may be TRBD1 (6 bases). The CDR3 contains 14 residues. The V end lost 5 bases, the J end lost 7 bases, and 14 bases lay between the germline ends. Germline-derived CDR1 and CDR2 are SGHTA and FQGNSA. In nucleotides, the CDR3 is TGTGCCAGCAGCACAACAGGGCTCGGTGAAAAACTGTTTTTT. It yields the protein CASSTTGLGEKLFF.

This chain uses TRBV5-4 with TRBJ2-3; 12 positions match TRBD2. The junction had 8 bases not matched to a gene; V was cut back by 2 bases and J by 4 bases. This CDR3 has 17 amino acids. CDR1 is SGHNT, CDR2 YYREEE, per germline (reference sequence). The CDR3 DNA sequence: TGTGCCAGCAGCTTTTCATCGGCTAGCGGGGGGGCAGATACGCAGTATTTT. Its translation is CASSFSSASGGADTQYF.

For this clone: Relative to the germline gene, one junction end is altered; a read error may explain this. J is TRBJ1-2 and V is TRBV20-1; D remains ambiguous. Germline V gene data show CDR1 as DFQATT and CDR2 as SNEGSKA (reference sequence). This CDR3 is 10 amino acids long. The CDR3 DNA is TGCAGTGCCAGAGGGCCAGGCTACACCTTC. Protein: CSARGPGYTF.

The chain uses TRBV3-1 (or the pseudogene TRBV3-2) and TRBJ1-4; 7 bases line up with TRBD1. Germline V CDR1 and CDR2: LGHDT, YNNKEL (reference sequence). The CDR3 runs 14 residues. The V segment lost 1 base and the J segment 8 bases; nucleotides outside the gene matches: 4. The CDR3 nucleotides are TGTGCCAGCAGCCAAGTAACAGGGGCAGAAAAACTGTTTTTT. Residues: CASSQVTGAEKLFF.

Comments on this clone: In the same sample, other DNA sequences code for this CDR3. The V call is TRBV7-6, the J call TRBJ2-7; 11 bases are a match to TRBD1. This CDR3 has 14 amino acids. Germline V gives CDR1 SGHVS, CDR2 FNYEAQ. Trimming at V came to 5 bases and at J to 3 bases, leaving 3 bases not matched to a gene. The CDR3, as DNA: TGTGCCAGCAGCCAGGGACAGGGGGGCTACGAGCAGTACTTC. It yields the protein CASSQGQGGYEQYF.

The V and J genes are TRBV19 and TRBJ2-1, with 13 bases matching TRBD2. CDR1 and CDR2 (germline): LNHDA, SQIVND (reference sequence). There are 16 residues in the CDR3. Losses at the gene ends were 1 base for V and 5 bases for J; bases not matched to a gene: 2. CDR3 nucleotide sequence: TGTGCCAGTAGTATAGTACTAGCGGGAGGGAACAATGAGCAGTTCTTC. Its translation is CASSIVLAGGNNEQFF.

This clone turned up a few times. The CDR3 DNA follows: TGTGCCAGCAGTCCTGGACAGGGGGGGGAAGGGCCCCAGCATTTT. Translation gives CASSPGQGGEGPQHF. This rearrangement joins TRBV2 to TRBJ1-5; 10 bases fit TRBD1. CDR3 size: 15 residues. Germline trimming cut 5 bases from V and 9 bases from J; bases unmatched to any gene: 10. Germline V gene data show CDR1 as SNHLY and CDR2 as FYNNEI.

Only one count was recorded for this clone. The chain recombines TRBV27 with TRBJ1-6; 7 bases align to TRBD1. Germline loops: CDR1 MNHEY, CDR2 SMNVEV (reference sequence). This CDR3 comprises 14 residues. The V segment lost 7 bases and the J segment 5 bases; nucleotides outside the gene matches: 5. CDR3 bases: TGTGCCAGCAAACAGGGGACGAATAATTCACCCCTCCACTTT. Encoded protein: CASKQGTNNSPLHF.

As DNA, the CDR3 is TGTGCCAGCAGTCAAAACTTCGGGGGCTCTGGAAACACCATATATTTT. Translating gives CASSQNFGGSGNTIYF. The chain combines TRBV28 with TRBJ1-3; D might be TRBD1 (5 bases). Per germline, CDR1 MDHEN and CDR2 SYDVKM. The CDR3 runs to 16 residues. V was trimmed by 5 bases and J by 0 bases, leaving 14 bases between them.

The chain recombines TRBV4-3 with TRBJ2-7; D perhaps matches TRBD1 (6 bases). Trimming removed 0 bases from V and 2 bases from J, with 17 bases in between. The V gene's germline CDR1 is LGHNA and CDR2 YSLEER. This CDR3 is 17 amino acids long. The CDR3 coding sequence is TGCGCCAGCAGCCAAGATCTAGGGGCAGGGGTGACCTACGAGCAGTACTTC. Translating it yields CASSQDLGAGVTYEQYF.

V gene TRBV28 combines with J gene TRBJ2-4, with D perhaps TRBD1 (6 bases). The CDR3 contains 14 residues. V shed 6 bases and J shed 10 bases, with 19 bases lying between them. CDR1 is MDHEN, CDR2 SYDVKM, per germline. The CDR3 protein is CASSYGTLPMIQYF. The DNA for the CDR3 is TGTGCCAGCAGCTACGGGACACTTCCGATGATTCAGTACTTC.

The genes are TRBV7-3 and TRBJ2-2, with D perhaps TRBD2 (5 bases). V lost 6 bases and J lost 5, with 13 bases in between. The CDR3 contains 14 residues. The germline V gene encodes CDR1 SGHTA and CDR2 FQGTGA. The CDR3 nucleotides read TGTGCCAGCAGAACGGGCTCGGGAACCGGGGAGCTGTTTTTT. Its translation: CASRTGSGTGELFF.

V gene TRBV19 combines with J gene TRBJ2-1, with D uncertain. The V gene lost 5 bases and the J gene lost 11 bases, with 19 bases spanning the gap. Per the germline V gene, CDR1 is LNHDA and CDR2 is SQIVND (reference sequence). This CDR3 has 14 amino acids. This chain's CDR3 is CASSATRSAIKQFF. The CDR3 region has the DNA TGTGCCAGTAGTGCAACCCGAAGCGCGATAAAGCAGTTCTTC.

The gene calls are TRBV19 and TRBJ1-1; tentative D call: TRBD1 (5 bases). This CDR3 is 13 amino acids long. The V and J ends lost 7 bases and 3 bases respectively, with 12 bases between them. Germline CDR1 and CDR2: LNHDA and SQIVND (reference sequence). CDR3 in DNA: TGTGCCAGTACCAGGGATTATTACACTGAAGCTTTCTTT. It encodes CASTRDYYTEAFF.

This rearrangement joins TRBV9 to TRBJ1-6, with D possibly being TRBD1 (5 bases). In germline, CDR1 is SGDLS, CDR2 YYNGEE. The CDR3 is 14 amino acids. Trimming stripped 0 bases from V and 5 bases from J, with 6 bases between. The CDR3 coding sequence is TGTGCCAGCAGCGTAGCAGGGAATAATTCACCCCTCCACTTT. Translating it yields CASSVAGNNSPLHF.